The T cell receptor beta chain described here comes from a study of vaccination effects on CD4 cells after COVID-19. Study at large: Under the ViraFEST assay, PBMC were stimulated with viral peptide pools so that antigen-specific CD4+ T cells expanded. Sequencing was performed afterwards. Some 2 million PBMC per well were cultured with around 11 IU/ml IL-2 and 7.5 to 10 ug/ml peptides.

Culture proceeded for 9 to 11 days, and CD4+ T cells were then isolated. General study points: Cross-reactivity with common cold coronaviruses was shown by only 1 of 255 vaccine-induced clones in healthy vaccinees. Whether induced by infection or by vaccine, clones showed marked clonal contraction late after vaccination.

Per the germline V gene, CDR1 is SGHTA and CDR2 is FQGNSA. V lost 5 bases and J 2 bases, leaving 12 bases between the germline ends. The CDR3 covers 14 residues. As for this clone: Antigen specificity is unknown.

Produced via immunoSEQ multiplex PCR; TCRdb's table is partial and in-frame only. The sample contains about 53,000 clones, around 80% of which appear only once. The receptor was isolated from a human donor who received a COVID-19 vaccine. The source material was CD4+ T cells from PBMCs cultured without peptide, sampled before COVID-19 vaccination. J is TRBJ1-2 and V is TRBV7-2, with D unresolved. The CDR3 DNA follows: TGTGCCAGCAGCCCCTTAACGGGGAACTATGGCTACACCTTC. It encodes CASSPLTGNYGYTF.